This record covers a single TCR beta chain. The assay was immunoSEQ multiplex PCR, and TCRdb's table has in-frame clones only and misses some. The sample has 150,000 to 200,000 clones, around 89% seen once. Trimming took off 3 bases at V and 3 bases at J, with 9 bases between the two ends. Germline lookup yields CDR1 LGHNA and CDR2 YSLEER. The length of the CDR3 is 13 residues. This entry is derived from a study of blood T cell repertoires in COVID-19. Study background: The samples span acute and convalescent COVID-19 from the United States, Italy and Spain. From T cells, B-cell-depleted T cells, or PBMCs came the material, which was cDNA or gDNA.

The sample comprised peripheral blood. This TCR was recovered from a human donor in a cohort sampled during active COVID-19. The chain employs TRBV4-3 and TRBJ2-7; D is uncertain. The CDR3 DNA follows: TGCGCCAGCAGCCATGACACCGACTACGAGCAGTACTTC. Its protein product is CASSHDTDYEQYF.